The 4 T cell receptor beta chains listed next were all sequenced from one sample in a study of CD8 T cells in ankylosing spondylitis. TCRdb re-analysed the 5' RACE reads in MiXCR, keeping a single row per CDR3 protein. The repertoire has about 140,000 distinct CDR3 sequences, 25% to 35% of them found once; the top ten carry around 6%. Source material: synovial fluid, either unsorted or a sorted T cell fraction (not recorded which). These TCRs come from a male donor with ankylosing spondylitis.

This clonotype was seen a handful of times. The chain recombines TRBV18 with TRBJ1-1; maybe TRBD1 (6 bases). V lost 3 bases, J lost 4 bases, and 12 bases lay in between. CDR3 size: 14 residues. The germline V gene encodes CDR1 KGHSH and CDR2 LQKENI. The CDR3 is CASSPGQRGTEAFF. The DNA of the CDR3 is TGTGCCAGCTCACCTGGACAGAGGGGCACTGAAGCTTTCTTT. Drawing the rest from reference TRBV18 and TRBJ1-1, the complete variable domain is NAGVMQNPRHLVRRRGQEARLRCSPMKGHSHVYWYRQLPEEGLKFMVYLQKENIIDESGMPKERFSAEFPKEGPSILRIQQVVRGDSAAYFCASSPGQRGTEAFFGQGTRLTVV.

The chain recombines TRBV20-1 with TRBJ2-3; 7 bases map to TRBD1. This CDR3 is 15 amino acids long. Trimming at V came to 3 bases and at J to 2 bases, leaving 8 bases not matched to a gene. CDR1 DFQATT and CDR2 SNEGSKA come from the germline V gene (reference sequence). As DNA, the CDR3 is TGCAGTGCTAGCCGCCGGGACAGATTCACAGATACGCAGTATTTT. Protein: CSASRRDRFTDTQYF.

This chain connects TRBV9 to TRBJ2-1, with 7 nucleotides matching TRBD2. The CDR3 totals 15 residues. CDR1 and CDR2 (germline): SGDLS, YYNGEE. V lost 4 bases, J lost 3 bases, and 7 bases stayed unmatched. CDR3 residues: CASSLWGEGYNEQFF. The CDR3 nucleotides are TGTGCCAGCAGCCTCTGGGGGGAGGGCTACAATGAGCAGTTCTTC.

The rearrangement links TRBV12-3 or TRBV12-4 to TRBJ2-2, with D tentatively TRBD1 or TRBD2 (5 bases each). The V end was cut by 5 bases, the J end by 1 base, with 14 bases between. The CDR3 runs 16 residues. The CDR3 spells CASSRTGTRNTGELFF. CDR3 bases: TGTGCCAGCAGTAGAACCGGGACCAGGAACACCGGGGAGCTGTTTTTT.